This T cell receptor (beta chain) was recovered during a study of blood T cell repertoires in COVID-19. For the study at large: Samples of COVID-19 (acute and convalescent) were obtained from the United States, Italy and Spain. Nucleic acid was either cDNA or gDNA, and it came from T cells, B-cell-depleted T cells, or PBMCs.

The Seattle site enrolled patients during active infection and followed them longitudinally. As handled by the study authors: Cell counts per sample came from amplifying reference gene primers. Repertoires were generated with immunoSEQ multiplex PCR, while TCRdb's copy carries only in-frame clones and drops some. V and J calls and clone size are copied from that table; D and trimming were computed from the DNA. The sample contains tens of thousands of clones, around 80% of which appear only once. Material for sequencing was peripheral blood. The clonotype was recovered from a man aged 60-69 years with COVID-19, enrolled during active disease.

The CDR3 here is CASRDTTEAFF. As DNA, the CDR3 is TGTGCCAGTAGGGACACCACTGAAGCTTTCTTT. This chain joins TRBV4-2 and TRBJ1-1; tentatively, D is TRBD1 (6 bases). The CDR3 runs to 11 residues. The V end was cut by 9 bases, the J end by 4 bases, with 9 bases between. Germline assignment: CDR1 LGHNA and CDR2 YNFKEQ.